Below are 11 T cell receptor beta chains sequenced from a single sample in a study of T cells in Graves' hyperthyroidism and ophthalmopathy. Researchers amplified the TCR beta CDR3 regions from RNA transcripts. TCR CDR3 underwent first-round RT-PCR with the HTBI primer set. From the multiplex PCR reads, TCRdb called clonotypes with MiXCR, one entry per CDR3 protein. The sample consists of just under 750,000 distinct CDR3 sequences, over 35% of them appearing once. The sequenced material came from blood. These receptors all come from a middle-aged woman with Graves' hyperthyroidism.

The rearrangement joins TRBV20-1 to TRBJ2-7, with TRBD1 matching 7 bases. The J call is uncertain, as TRBJ2-1 better fits the DNA end. Germline CDR1 and CDR2: DFQATT and SNEGSKA (reference sequence). The CDR3 contains 16 residues. CDR3 nucleotides: TGCAGTGCTAGAGATCCGAAACAGGGGAATTACAATGAGCAGTTCTTC. Residues: CSARDPKQGNYNEQFF.

This clonotype was counted only a few times. CDR3 protein: CASSQNPTGPVAFF. The CDR3 region has the DNA TGCGCCAGCAGCCAGAATCCTACAGGGCCTGTAGCTTTCTTT. The V call is TRBV4-1, the J call TRBJ1-1; possibly TRBD1 for D (6 bases). V lost 3 bases to trimming and J lost 10 bases, with 18 bases between them. The CDR3 has 14 residues. CDR1 and CDR2 from the germline V gene are MGHRA and YSYEKL.

As to this clonotype: A read error may be the cause here, since a much bigger clone is one base away. The genes are TRBV6-5 and TRBJ1-2; TRBD1 matches at 7 bases. J was trimmed by 1 base and V by 10 bases; bases with no gene match: 3. The CDR3 spans 12 residues. Germline V gene data show CDR1 as MNHEY and CDR2 as SVGAGI. The CDR3 DNA is TGTGCCATCACAGGGGATAACTATGGCTACACCTTC. Translating it yields CAITGDNYGYTF.

This sequence joins TRBV6-5 and TRBJ2-7; 7 bases agree with TRBD1. CDR1 MNHEY and CDR2 SVGAGI come from the germline V gene. This CDR3 comprises 15 residues. The J segment lost 1 base and the V segment lost 2 bases, leaving 5 bases of the junction unmatched. The CDR3 DNA sequence: TGTGCCAGCAGTTACCCTGACAGGGCTTCCTACGAGCAGTACTTC. Protein product: CASSYPDRASYEQYF.

This chain connects TRBV20-1 to TRBJ1-5, with 10 bases aligning to TRBD1. The CDR3 runs to 14 residues. Germline lookup yields CDR1 DFQATT and CDR2 SNEGSKA (reference sequence). V was clipped by 6 bases and J by 7 bases; unmatched bases: 9. The CDR3 sequence: CSASYGTGEQPQHF. The CDR3 nucleotides are TGCAGTGCGAGCTATGGGACAGGGGAACAGCCCCAGCATTTT.

This chain connects TRBV7-8 to TRBJ2-7; D not certain. Germline values: CDR1 SGHVS, CDR2 FQNEAQ. V was cut by 1 base and J by 6 bases, with 7 bases left in between. This CDR3 has 12 residues. The CDR3 here is CASSLGRSEQYF. The CDR3 DNA follows: TGTGCCAGCAGCTTAGGTCGATCCGAGCAGTACTTC.

The genes are TRBV29-1 and TRBJ1-2; 10 positions agree with TRBD1. CDR1 and CDR2 from the germline V gene are SQVTM and ANQGSEA. This CDR3 contains 13 residues. The junction had 7 bases not matched to a gene; V was cut back by 7 bases and J by 5 bases. CDR3 loop: CSGGQGTTYGYTF. The CDR3 DNA sequence: TGCAGCGGGGGACAGGGGACTACGTATGGCTACACCTTC.

The rearrangement uses TRBV2 and TRBJ1-5; D not resolved. Germline V gene sequence: CDR1 SNHLY, CDR2 FYNNEI. CDR3 length: 15 residues. Trimming removed 6 bases at V and 7 bases at J, with 19 bases between. DNA of the CDR3: TGTGCCAGCAGCGCCAGTGCAGGAATAAGCCAGCCCCAGCATTTT. Protein product: CASSASAGISQPQHF.

The CDR3 nucleotides read TGCGCCAGCAGCCAAGAATTAAACTACGAGCAGTACTTC. Its translation is CASSQELNYEQYF. The chain has TRBV4-1 and TRBJ2-7; D is ambiguous. This CDR3 spans 13 amino acids. CDR1 is MGHRA and CDR2 is YSYEKL in the germline V gene. Trimming removed 0 bases from V and 3 bases from J, with 6 bases in between.

This clonotype came up many times. Here the CDR3 reads CASLYGSRGFF. The CDR3 nucleotides read TGTGCCAGCCTATATGGGTCACGGGGTTTCTTT. This sequence joins TRBV19 and TRBJ1-1; D gene uncertain. Trimming pared 9 bases from V and 13 bases from J, leaving 18 bases between. The CDR3 loop spans 11 amino acids. Germline V gives CDR1 LNHDA, CDR2 SQIVND (reference sequence).

This clonotype was picked up a small number of times. V gene TRBV6-5 combines with J gene TRBJ1-4, with TRBD1 identical over 11 bases. In germline, CDR1 is MNHEY, CDR2 SVGAGI. With 3 bases clipped from V and 8 bases from J, the junction kept 8 bases outside the gene matches. The CDR3 is made up of 16 amino acids. CDR3 sequence reads: CASSYSSGTGGEKLFF. In DNA, the CDR3 is TGTGCCAGCAGTTATTCGTCCGGGACAGGGGGAGAAAAACTGTTTTTT.